This TCR beta chain was identified during a study of T cell repertoires in cytomegalovirus infection. Study in general: Newly reported HLA-C-restricted and thoroughly characterized HLA-B-restricted CMV epitopes were employed. TCR beta signatures that were public indicated CMV infection and matching HLA type.

In TCRdb, the reads were re-called with MiXCR into one record per CDR3 protein. The sample holds 450,000 to 550,000 distinct CDR3 sequences, about 44% seen once. The length of the CDR3 is 16 residues. Trimming removed 6 bases from V and 8 bases from J; junction bases left unmatched: 16. This clonotype was detected a few times. As yet, its antigen is unknown. The receptor was isolated from a human donor in good health (CMV status not recorded). Some clones in this sample may be carry-over from other donors' samples. Sample: cultured PBMCs, taken from culture after CMV antigen stimulation. This chain uses TRBV12-3 or TRBV12-4 with TRBJ2-1, with 7 bases fitting TRBD1. CDR3 amino acids: CASRDRVRTGRDEQFF. The CDR3 DNA is TGTGCCAGCAGAGACAGGGTTCGGACCGGCCGGGATGAGCAGTTCTTC.